This T cell receptor (beta chain) is drawn from a study of blood T cell repertoires in COVID-19. Study-wide background: The analysed material was cDNA or gDNA that came from T cells, B-cell-depleted T cells, or PBMCs.

This clone was seen once. V was pared by 5 bases and J by 7 bases, with 8 bases of the junction left unmatched. In germline, CDR1 is MNHEY, CDR2 SVGAGI. There are 14 residues in the CDR3. Sequencing was performed with immunoSEQ multiplex PCR; in TCRdb, only in-frame clones are kept and a portion is missing. The sample lists some 220,000 clones; about 93% were seen once. This clonotype originated in a man aged 25-45 years with COVID-19, enrolled during active disease. The sample comprised peripheral blood. The chain uses TRBV6-5 and TRBJ1-2; 9 nucleotides agree with TRBD1. The CDR3 sequence is CASSPGTGQGGYTF. In nucleotides, the CDR3 is TGTGCCAGCAGTCCCGGGACAGGGCAGGGTGGCTACACCTTC.